Sequencing of this T cell receptor beta chain was carried out in a study of blood T cell repertoires in COVID-19. About the research overall: Among Cohort 3 donors, those recovered had two negative PCRs, clearance, or symptom resolution. Samples of COVID-19 (acute and convalescent) were obtained from the United States, Italy and Spain. Sources were T cells, B-cell-depleted T cells, or PBMCs; the material itself was cDNA or gDNA.

V was clipped by 1 base and J by 8 bases, with 9 bases between them. From germline, CDR1 is GTSNPN and CDR2 SVGIG (reference sequence). The CDR3 is 13 amino acids. This clone was observed once. As processed by the authors: Estimated nucleated cell counts came from reference gene primer amplification. Only in-frame clones appear in the TCRdb table, and some are missing; sequencing was by immunoSEQ multiplex PCR. The D gene and trimming were derived from the DNA, and the V and J assignments and clone size from that table. The sample includes fewer than 200,000 clones, more than 85% of them seen just once.

This TCR was sampled from a middle-aged woman in a cohort exposed to, infected with or recovered from COVID-19 (not recorded which). This sequence joins TRBV30 and TRBJ1-6; possibly TRBD1 for D (5 bases). Specimen: PBMCs or T cells enriched from blood (not recorded which). The CDR3: CAWSGGVDSPLHF. For the CDR3, the DNA is TGTGCCTGGAGTGGGGGGGTTGATTCACCCCTCCACTTT.